The 32 T cell receptor beta chains below come from one sample, sequenced in a study of identical twins. TCRdb re-called the 5' RACE reads with MiXCR, one entry per CDR3 protein. The sample contains hundreds of thousands of distinct CDR3 sequences, about 20% of which appear only once. This same sample was also taken into another study, of T cells expressing NK-cell markers.

Sequenced: PBMCs. All receptors come from a woman aged 18-30 years in good health.

This sequence joins TRBV11-2 and TRBJ2-1; 14 nucleotides line up with TRBD2. The J segment lost 12 bases and the V segment lost 5 bases, leaving 12 bases of the junction unmatched. Germline V gives CDR1 SGHAT, CDR2 FQNNGV. The CDR3 has 16 residues. The chain's CDR3 is CASSLWTSGGPMGQFF. Written as DNA, the CDR3 is TGTGCCAGCAGCCTCTGGACTAGCGGGGGGCCCATGGGGCAGTTCTTC.

This clonotype was observed a few times. The gene calls are TRBV29-1 and TRBJ1-1, with 7 bases that match TRBD1. V was pared by 7 bases and J by 0 bases, with 5 bases of the junction left unmatched. Germline CDR1 reads SQVTM; CDR2 reads ANQGSEA. The CDR3 extends over 13 amino acids. CDR3 in amino acids: CSAVDRLNTEAFF. Here the CDR3 DNA reads TGCAGCGCCGTGGACAGGTTGAACACTGAAGCTTTCTTT.

The chain has TRBV6-1 and TRBJ2-3; perhaps TRBD2 as D (5 bases). The V end lost 4 bases, the J end lost 0 bases, and 11 bases lay between the germline ends. Germline V gives CDR1 MNHNS, CDR2 SASEGT. The CDR3 runs 15 residues. The CDR3 is CASSAYGGSTDTQYF. In DNA, the CDR3 is TGTGCCAGCAGTGCCTATGGCGGGAGCACAGATACGCAGTATTTT.

CDR3 sequence (DNA): TGTGCCAGCAGCCCTCTAGGCGGGGACACCTACGAGCAGTACTTC. Its translation is CASSPLGGDTYEQYF. The chain combines TRBV5-6 with TRBJ2-7; D tentatively fits TRBD1 or TRBD2 (6 bases each). V dropped 4 bases and J dropped 2 bases, with 16 bases sitting between them. The CDR3 has 15 amino acids. CDR1 is SGHDT and CDR2 is YYEEEE in the germline V gene. Supplemented by reference TRBV5-6 and TRBJ2-7, the full variable domain reads DAGVTQSPTHLIKTRGQQVTLRCSPKSGHDTVSWYQQALGQGPQFIFQYYEEEERQRGNFPDRFSGHQFPNYSSELNVNALLLGDSALYLCASSPLGGDTYEQYFGPGTRLTVT.

This clonotype was found many times. One end of the junction is discordant with germline, which a read error may explain. This chain links TRBV9 with TRBJ2-2, with D perhaps matching TRBD2 (5 bases). Germline V CDR1 and CDR2: SGDLS, YYNGEE. The length of the CDR3 is 13 residues. CDR3 region: CASSVQYTGELVF. The CDR3 DNA reads TGTGCCAGCAGCGTACAGTACACCGGGGAGCTGGTTTTT.

The V gene is TRBV12-3 or TRBV12-4, the J gene TRBJ2-3, with 12 bases fitting TRBD2. With 7 bases clipped from V and 3 bases from J, the junction kept 14 bases outside the gene matches. This CDR3 is built from 18 residues. The CDR3 DNA follows: TGTGCCAGCAACCCCCGACTAGCGGGAGAAAATGGAACAGATACGCAGTATTTT. It yields the protein CASNPRLAGENGTDTQYF.

A note on this clonotype: The CDR3 ends on some other residue instead of the conserved phenylalanine or tryptophan, so this is likely a read error. DNA of the CDR3: TGTGCCAGCAGCCTCCCCCACAGGGGTCGCGGGAGAGGCCAGAACGAGCAGTACTAC. Translation: CASSLPHRGRGRGQNEQYY. This chain links TRBV7-8 with TRBJ2-7; D is tentatively TRBD1 or TRBD2 (7 bases each). Germline CDR1 is SGHVS and CDR2 is FQNEAQ. V was pared by 5 bases and J by 5 bases, with 31 bases between. The CDR3 sequence is 19 residues long.

Written as DNA, the CDR3 is TGTGCCAGCAGGGTATCGAGTTTTGAGACCCAGTACTTC. Its translation is CASRVSSFETQYF. The V and J genes are TRBV6-5 and TRBJ2-5; the D is unclear. CDR1 is MNHEY, CDR2 SVGAGI, per germline. Trimming shortened V by 6 bases and J by 5 bases, and 13 bases separated the two germline ends. This CDR3 comprises 13 residues.

The table lists this clonotype with a few counts. The chain recombines TRBV19 with TRBJ2-1; 12 bases match TRBD2. With 4 bases clipped from V and 7 bases from J, the junction kept 2 bases outside the gene matches. CDR3 length: 14 amino acids. Germline lookup yields CDR1 LNHDA and CDR2 SQIVND (reference sequence). CDR3 protein: CASSRLAGANEQFF. The CDR3 DNA follows: TGTGCCAGTAGTAGACTAGCGGGGGCGAATGAGCAGTTCTTC.

The chain combines TRBV9 with TRBJ2-3; D is uncertain. The V gene lost 1 base and the J gene lost 0 bases, with 6 bases spanning the gap. The CDR3 is 14 residues long. Germline lookup yields CDR1 SGDLS and CDR2 YYNGEE. In DNA form, the CDR3 reads TGTGCCAGCAGCGTATTAGGGAGCACAGATACGCAGTATTTT. It codes for CASSVLGSTDTQYF.

This clonotype was found many times. One junction end does not reproduce the germline sequence, and a read error may be involved. This CDR3 reads CASSQTASTNEKLFF. The DNA of the CDR3 is TGCGCCAGCAGCCAAACGGCCTCAACAAATGAAAAACTGTTTTTT. This chain uses TRBV4-3 with TRBJ1-4; D ambiguous. Germline V CDR1 and CDR2: LGHNA, YSLEER. The CDR3 covers 15 residues.

In this sample, this clonotype turned up a few times. The V call is TRBV5-1, the J call TRBJ2-7; a possible D gene is TRBD1 (5 bases). The germline V gene encodes CDR1 SGHRS and CDR2 YFSETQ. The CDR3 spans 16 residues. Between the trimmed V and J ends, which lost 1 base and 2 bases, there was a span of 16 bases. This CDR3 reads CASSLTERGPTYEQYF. Here the CDR3 DNA reads TGCGCCAGCAGCTTGACAGAAAGGGGTCCAACCTACGAGCAGTACTTC. The variable domain in full, completed from reference TRBV5-1 and TRBJ2-7, reads KAGVTQTPRYLIKTRGQQVTLSCSPISGHRSVSWYQQTPGQGLQFLFEYFSETQRNKGNFPGRFSGRQFSNSRSEMNVSTLELGDSALYLCASSLTERGPTYEQYFGPGTRLTVT.

This clonotype was seen only a few times. V is TRBV29-1 and J is TRBJ2-7; unclear D gene. The CDR3 covers 12 residues. The germline gives CDR1 SQVTM, CDR2 ANQGSEA. Trimming left V 4 bases short and J 2 bases short, with 9 bases between. Written as DNA, the CDR3 is TGCAGCGTTGGCCCAGCAGCCTACGAGCAGTACTTC. The encoded protein is CSVGPAAYEQYF.

This clonotype came up a few times. The chain recombines TRBV29-1 with TRBJ2-7, with 7 bases fitting TRBD1. This CDR3 contains 13 residues. V dropped 7 bases and J dropped 4; count of bases not matched to a gene: 10. Per the germline V gene, CDR1 is SQVTM and CDR2 is ANQGSEA. The CDR3, as DNA: TGCAGCGGGGAACCGGGACAGAGGTACGAGCAGTACTTC. It yields the protein CSGEPGQRYEQYF.

This clonotype occurred many times. This chain joins TRBV20-1 and TRBJ1-2, with D uncertain. The V end lost 5 bases, the J end lost 9 bases, and 13 bases lay between the germline ends. The CDR3 is made up of 11 amino acids. Germline CDR1 and CDR2: DFQATT and SNEGSKA (reference sequence). Here the CDR3 reads CSAPGLQSYTF. The DNA for the CDR3 is TGCAGTGCTCCGGGCCTCCAGAGCTACACCTTC.

This clonotype was found a few times. The V call is TRBV20-1, the J call TRBJ2-1; D assignment may be TRBD1 or TRBD2 (6 bases each). Between the trimmed V and J ends, which lost 0 bases and 2 bases, there was a span of 14 bases. CDR3 length equals 16 residues. Germline CDR1 is DFQATT and CDR2 is SNEGSKA (reference sequence). The CDR3 protein is CSARDRGLGAYNEQFF. In DNA, the CDR3 is TGCAGTGCTAGAGATCGGGGGCTAGGGGCCTACAATGAGCAGTTCTTC.

The CDR3, as DNA: TGTGCTAGTGGTTTGGTACGCGGGGGCATCGACAATGAGCAGTTCTTC. Encoded protein: CASGLVRGGIDNEQFF. V usage is TRBV12-5 and J usage is TRBJ2-1; D might be TRBD2 (7 bases). Germline CDR1 is LGHNT and CDR2 is FRNRAP. The V end was cut by 0 bases, the J end by 5 bases, with 14 bases between. This CDR3 is built from 16 residues.

This clonotype was seen more than once but under ten times. The V and J genes are TRBV6-2 or TRBV6-3 and TRBJ2-1, with 9 bases matching TRBD2. Looked up from germline, CDR1 is MNHEY and CDR2 is SVGEGT. Trimming at V came to 0 bases and at J to 15 bases, leaving 6 bases not matched to a gene. CDR3 length: 13 residues. In DNA form, the CDR3 reads TGTGCCAGCAGTTACTCGAAAGCGGGAGGTATGTTCTTC. Translated: CASSYSKAGGMFF.

The chain combines TRBV7-2 with TRBJ2-1; the D is unclear. In germline, CDR1 is SGHTA, CDR2 FQGNSA. The CDR3 is 14 residues long. Between the trimmed V and J ends, which lost 0 bases and 0 bases, there was a span of 3 bases. The CDR3 protein is CASSLANSYNEQFF. As DNA, the CDR3 is TGTGCCAGCAGCTTAGCGAACTCCTACAATGAGCAGTTCTTC.

The chain joins TRBV6-5 to TRBJ2-1; no reliable D call. The CDR3 is 16 amino acids. Trimming stripped 2 bases from V and 9 bases from J, with 20 bases between. Germline CDR1 reads MNHEY; CDR2 reads SVGAGI. In DNA form, the CDR3 reads TGTGCCAGCAGTTACCAAACTGGCATCTCCCTCCTTGAGCAGTTCTTC. Translation: CASSYQTGISLLEQFF.

There are a few counts of this clonotype. The chain combines TRBV6-2 or TRBV6-3 with TRBJ2-1, with D tentatively TRBD1 (6 bases). This CDR3 comprises 13 residues. The germline V gene has CDR1 MNHEY and CDR2 SVGEGT. Trimming left V 8 bases short and J 3 bases short, with 11 bases between. The CDR3 spells CASAYRVYNEQFF. The DNA of the CDR3 is TGTGCCAGCGCCTACAGGGTCTACAATGAGCAGTTCTTC.

This clonotype was recorded a few times. The chain couples TRBV25-1 to TRBJ2-5, with D unclear. CDR1 MGHDK and CDR2 SYGVNS come from the germline V gene. V was clipped by 6 bases and J by 9 bases, with 14 bases between them. The CDR3 totals 12 residues. CDR3 protein: CASRLTFEAQYF. CDR3 coding DNA: TGTGCCAGCAGGCTGACGTTCGAGGCCCAGTACTTC.

The rearrangement links TRBV6-1 to TRBJ2-2; the D gene is possibly TRBD2 (5 bases). The ends were cut back, 6 bases at V and 6 bases at J, with 11 bases in the middle. The CDR3 has 13 amino acids. The germline gives CDR1 MNHNS, CDR2 SASEGT. CDR3 DNA sequence: TGTGCCAGCAGCCCTAGCTTGGCCGGGGAGCTGTTTTTT. As protein: CASSPSLAGELFF.

The J gene is TRBJ2-7, the V gene TRBV11-2, with 11 bases aligning to TRBD2. Germline values: CDR1 SGHAT, CDR2 FQNNGV. Unmatched junction bases numbered 6, after V lost 5 bases and J lost 3 bases. The CDR3 has 15 residues. CDR3 loop: CASSRGLAEYYEQYF. CDR3 coding DNA: TGTGCCAGCAGCCGGGGACTAGCGGAATACTACGAGCAGTACTTC.

This chain connects TRBV6-5 to TRBJ2-7; the match to TRBD1 covers 7 bases. The CDR3 totals 16 residues. In germline, CDR1 is MNHEY, CDR2 SVGAGI. After removal of 0 bases from V and 2 bases from J, the junction contained 7 bases not matched to a gene. This CDR3 reads CASSYSVSTGTYEQYF. The CDR3, as DNA: TGTGCCAGCAGTTACTCGGTCTCGACAGGGACCTACGAGCAGTACTTC.

This clonotype has a handful of counts. J is TRBJ1-1 and V is TRBV13, with D hard to call. The CDR3 length is 13 residues. Germline V gene data show CDR1 as PRHDT and CDR2 as FYEKMQ (reference sequence). Trimming removed 8 bases at V and 4 bases at J, with 14 bases between. Written as DNA, the CDR3 is TGTGCCAGCCCCGACCTGGGAACCACTGAAGCTTTCTTT. This codes for CASPDLGTTEAFF.

This chain connects TRBV18 to TRBJ2-3; possible D gene TRBD2, 6 bases. The CDR3 is 17 amino acids. The germline V and J ends were trimmed by 3 bases and 0 bases, with 16 bases remaining between them. Germline CDR1 KGHSH, CDR2 LQKENI. In DNA, the CDR3 is TGTGCCAGCTCACCGACCCGCGGGGAGAGCAGCACAGATACGCAGTATTTT. As protein: CASSPTRGESSTDTQYF.

DNA for the CDR3: TGTGCCAGCAGCCTCCTGGGTGGGGTCGGAGCGAACACTGAAGCTTTCTTT. Translated: CASSLLGGVGANTEAFF. The chain links TRBV3-1 to TRBJ1-1; D is unclear. This CDR3 spans 17 amino acids. V dropped 4 bases and J dropped 1 base, with 19 bases sitting between them. Germline V gene sequence: CDR1 LGHDT, CDR2 YNNKEL (reference sequence).

The V gene is TRBV28, the J gene TRBJ2-1, with 7 nucleotides matching TRBD2. Per the germline V gene, CDR1 is MDHEN and CDR2 is SYDVKM. This CDR3 is built from 15 residues. V shed 3 bases and J 1 base; nucleotides not matched to a gene: 3. This CDR3 is CASSLLRESYNEQFF. In DNA, the CDR3 is TGTGCCAGCAGTTTGTTGCGGGAGTCCTACAATGAGCAGTTCTTC.

The chain recombines TRBV2 with TRBJ2-2; tentative D call: TRBD2 (5 bases). The V gene's germline CDR1 is SNHLY and CDR2 FYNNEI. The V end was cut by 7 bases, the J end by 5 bases, with 8 bases between. The CDR3 has 12 residues. CDR3 in DNA: TGTGCCAGCATCCGGGGTACCGGGGAGCTGTTTTTT. Its protein is CASIRGTGELFF. The variable domain in full, with the rest retrieved from reference TRBV2 and TRBJ2-2, is EPEVTQTPSHQVTQMGQEVILRCVPISNHLYFYWYRQILGQKVEFLVSFYNNEISEKSEIFDDQFSVERPDGSNFTLKIRSTKLEDSAMYFCASIRGTGELFFGEGSRLTVL.

This clonotype was seen ten or more times. This sequence joins TRBV3-1 and TRBJ2-5; D call uncertain. The CDR3 length is 13 residues. Germline V gives CDR1 LGHDT, CDR2 YNNKEL (reference sequence). The V and J ends lost 4 bases and 5 bases respectively, with 11 bases between them. The CDR3 nucleotides are TGTGCCAGCAGCCCCCCGGTGGGGGAGACCCAGTACTTC. It specifies CASSPPVGETQYF.

This chain links TRBV12-3 or TRBV12-4 with TRBJ2-7; 9 nucleotides agree with TRBD1. The V gene end was trimmed by 5 bases and the J gene end by 6 bases; junction bases not matched to a gene: 8. CDR3 size: 14 residues. The CDR3 DNA sequence: TGTGCCAGCAGTGGAGACAGGGGGAAAGGCGAGCAGTACTTC. It is translated as CASSGDRGKGEQYF.